This T cell receptor (beta chain) comes out of a study of blood T cell repertoires in COVID-19. On the study more broadly: The origin of the acute and convalescent COVID-19 samples was the United States, Italy and Spain. From T cells, B-cell-depleted T cells, or PBMCs came the material, which was cDNA or gDNA.

Germline CDR1 SGHRS, CDR2 YFSETQ. V gave up 3 bases and J gave up 2 bases; unmatched junction bases: 4. This CDR3 has 14 residues. Source study methods: Cell counts per sample came from amplifying reference gene primers. Only in-frame clones appear in the TCRdb table, and some are missing; sequencing was by immunoSEQ multiplex PCR. The V and J calls and the clone size are those of that table, but D and trimming were determined from the DNA. The sample has about 180,000 clones, around 88% seen once. This receptor was obtained from a woman in her thirties with acute or convalescent COVID-19. The V call is TRBV5-1, the J call TRBJ1-2; 7 bases line up with TRBD1. Sequencing was performed on peripheral blood. The CDR3 coding sequence is TGCGCCAGCAGCTCAACGACAGGGAACTATGGCTACACCTTC. This codes for CASSSTTGNYGYTF.